A selection of T cell receptor beta chains follows, all from one sample in a study of T cell repertoires in cytomegalovirus infection. In TCRdb, the reads were re-called with MiXCR into one record per CDR3 protein. The sample has hundreds of thousands of distinct CDR3 sequences, roughly 10% seen once. The sample consisted of PBMCs. All receptors come from a human donor in good health (CMV status not recorded). Some clones in this sample may be carry-over from other donors' samples. The CDR3 runs from the conserved cysteine through the conserved F or W. Each record gives: V gene, clone size, J gene, D gene, CDR3 protein, CDR3 DNA. The D gene is left open where the match is weak. Rows give clone size only sometimes, using once, few, many, or a class for an expanded clone.

v_gene: TRBV4-2; abundance: .; j_gene: TRBJ2-1; d_gene: TRBD2; CDR3aa: CASSHRTGGGADEQFF; CDR3nt: TGTGCCAGCAGCCATCGAACGGGCGGGGGGGCAGATGAGCAGTTCTTC
v_gene: TRBV2; abundance: many; j_gene: TRBJ2-2; d_gene: .; CDR3aa: CASLRGGNTGELFF; CDR3nt: TGTGCCAGCTTAAGGGGAGGGAACACCGGGGAGCTGTTTTTT
v_gene: TRBV20-1; abundance: few; j_gene: TRBJ1-5; d_gene: .; CDR3aa: CSATSGSTNQPQHF; CDR3nt: TGCAGTGCGACCTCCGGCAGCACAAATCAGCCCCAGCATTTT
v_gene: TRBV7-8; abundance: many; j_gene: TRBJ2-5; d_gene: TRBD2; CDR3aa: CASTLLAGGETQYF; CDR3nt: TGTGCCAGCACCTTACTAGCGGGCGGGGAGACCCAGTACTTC
v_gene: TRBV12-3/TRBV12-4; abundance: many; j_gene: TRBJ1-4; d_gene: .; CDR3aa: CASSNAWTSKNEKLFF; CDR3nt: TGTGCCAGCAGCAACGCCTGGACCAGTAAGAATGAAAAACTGTTTTTT
v_gene: TRBV11-2; abundance: .; j_gene: TRBJ2-2; d_gene: .; CDR3aa: CASSSYGGANTGELFF; CDR3nt: TGTGCCAGCAGCTCGTACGGGGGTGCGAACACCGGGGAGCTGTTTTTT
v_gene: TRBV7-3; abundance: .; j_gene: TRBJ1-2; d_gene: .; CDR3aa: CASSPDPLTGGYTF; CDR3nt: TGTGCCAGCAGCCCGGACCCCCTCACAGGTGGCTACACCTTC
v_gene: TRBV6-1; abundance: few; j_gene: TRBJ1-6; d_gene: .; CDR3aa: CASSPGASYNSPLHF; CDR3nt: TGTGCCAGCAGTCCAGGGGCATCCTATAATTCACCCCTCCACTTT
v_gene: TRBV19; abundance: many; j_gene: TRBJ2-1; d_gene: TRBD1; CDR3aa: CASSPGQGARDEQFF; CDR3nt: TGTGCCAGTAGTCCCGGACAGGGGGCTAGGGATGAGCAGTTCTTC
v_gene: TRBV15; abundance: .; j_gene: TRBJ2-1; d_gene: TRBD1; CDR3aa: CATSRGGTGLNEQFF; CDR3nt: TGTGCCACCAGCAGAGGCGGGACAGGATTGAATGAGCAGTTCTTC
v_gene: TRBV7-9; abundance: few; j_gene: TRBJ2-7; d_gene: .; CDR3aa: CASSFGGTQVGYEQYF; CDR3nt: TGTGCCAGCAGCTTTGGGGGAACTCAGGTGGGCTACGAGCAGTACTTC
v_gene: TRBV28; abundance: .; j_gene: TRBJ1-4; d_gene: TRBD1; CDR3aa: CASSSRTGWNSPFF; CDR3nt: TGTGCCAGCAGTAGCCGGACAGGTTGGAATTCCCCGTTTTTT
v_gene: TRBV6-1; abundance: many; j_gene: TRBJ1-1; d_gene: .; CDR3aa: CASSEARDTEAFF; CDR3nt: TGTGCCAGCAGTGAAGCGCGGGACACTGAAGCTTTCTTT
v_gene: TRBV19; abundance: many; j_gene: TRBJ1-5; d_gene: .; CDR3aa: CASSIQTYRTSNQPQHF; CDR3nt: TGTGCCAGTAGTATCCAAACCTACCGGACCAGCAATCAGCCCCAGCATTTT
v_gene: TRBV11-3; abundance: many; j_gene: TRBJ2-7; d_gene: .; CDR3aa: CASSLNRDEQYF; CDR3nt: TGTGCCAGCAGCTTAAACCGGGACGAGCAGTACTTC
v_gene: TRBV14; abundance: many; j_gene: TRBJ1-6; d_gene: TRBD1; CDR3aa: CASSHIQGSLHF; CDR3nt: TGTGCCAGCAGCCATATACAGGGGAGCCTCCACTTT
v_gene: TRBV6-5; abundance: many; j_gene: TRBJ2-2; d_gene: TRBD2; CDR3aa: CASSLGGCHTGELFF; CDR3nt: TGTGCCAGCAGTTTGGGGGGGTGTCACACCGGGGAGCTGTTTTTT
v_gene: TRBV2; abundance: many; j_gene: TRBJ2-1; d_gene: .; CDR3aa: CASSEGLAFYNEQFF; CDR3nt: TGTGCCAGCAGTGAAGGGCTAGCGTTCTACAATGAGCAGTTCTTC
v_gene: TRBV2; abundance: few; j_gene: TRBJ1-5; d_gene: TRBD1; CDR3aa: CASSDIRDRDQPQHF; CDR3nt: TGTGCCAGCAGTGATATCAGGGACAGGGATCAGCCCCAGCATTTT
v_gene: TRBV28; abundance: many; j_gene: TRBJ1-1; d_gene: .; CDR3aa: CASSLSVGSEAFF; CDR3nt: TGTGCCAGCAGCCTTTCGGTGGGGTCTGAAGCTTTCTTT
v_gene: TRBV5-6; abundance: many; j_gene: TRBJ2-2; d_gene: .; CDR3aa: CASSLPGELFF; CDR3nt: TGTGCCAGCAGCTTGCCCGGGGAGCTGTTTTTT
v_gene: TRBV4-1; abundance: .; j_gene: TRBJ1-1; d_gene: TRBD1; CDR3aa: CASSLYLRQGDTEAFF; CDR3nt: TGCGCCAGCAGCCTATACCTCAGACAGGGGGACACTGAAGCTTTCTTT
v_gene: TRBV5-6; abundance: many; j_gene: TRBJ2-6; d_gene: TRBD1; CDR3aa: CASSLPGGRSGANVLTF; CDR3nt: TGTGCCAGCAGCTTGCCAGGGGGCCGCTCCGGGGCCAACGTCCTGACTTTC
v_gene: TRBV6-6; abundance: many; j_gene: TRBJ2-1; d_gene: .; CDR3aa: CASSYSSGGTYNEQFF; CDR3nt: TGTGCCAGCAGTTACTCGAGCGGCGGAACCTACAATGAGCAGTTCTTC
v_gene: TRBV19; abundance: .; j_gene: TRBJ2-2; d_gene: TRBD1; CDR3aa: CASSISGTGTTGELFF; CDR3nt: TGTGCCAGTAGTATATCCGGGACAGGTACTACCGGGGAGCTGTTTTTT
v_gene: TRBV6-5; abundance: few; j_gene: TRBJ2-3; d_gene: TRBD2; CDR3aa: CASSYGGGGGLTDTQYF; CDR3nt: TGTGCCAGCAGTTACGGGGGGGGGGGAGGCCTCACAGATACGCAGTATTTT
v_gene: TRBV7-9; abundance: few; j_gene: TRBJ2-1; d_gene: TRBD2; CDR3aa: CASSARPGTKYNEQFF; CDR3nt: TGTGCCAGCAGCGCCCGTCCCGGGACTAAATACAATGAGCAGTTCTTC
v_gene: TRBV7-8; abundance: many; j_gene: TRBJ2-1; d_gene: .; CDR3aa: CASSITSEQFF; CDR3nt: TGTGCCAGCAGCATCACTTCGGAGCAGTTCTTC
v_gene: TRBV7-2; abundance: many; j_gene: TRBJ1-2; d_gene: .; CDR3aa: CASNFPAAGVYGYTF; CDR3nt: TGTGCCAGCAACTTCCCGGCGGCAGGCGTCTATGGCTACACCTTC
v_gene: TRBV20-1; abundance: many; j_gene: TRBJ2-1; d_gene: .; CDR3aa: CSARTGGPSYNEQFF; CDR3nt: TGCAGTGCTAGGACGGGGGGCCCCTCCTACAATGAGCAGTTCTTC
v_gene: TRBV6-1; abundance: many; j_gene: TRBJ1-4; d_gene: .; CDR3aa: CASSPSRGGEKLFF; CDR3nt: TGTGCCAGCAGTCCGTCCCGTGGGGGTGAAAAACTGTTTTTT
v_gene: TRBV19; abundance: many; j_gene: TRBJ1-2; d_gene: .; CDR3aa: CASSPGAGTNYGYTF; CDR3nt: TGTGCCAGTAGTCCCGGGGCTGGGACTAACTATGGCTACACCTTC
v_gene: TRBV28; abundance: many; j_gene: TRBJ2-5; d_gene: TRBD2; CDR3aa: CASSSLAGGPETQYF; CDR3nt: TGTGCCAGCAGTTCACTAGCGGGAGGGCCTGAGACCCAGTACTTC
v_gene: TRBV2; abundance: few; j_gene: TRBJ1-1; d_gene: .; CDR3aa: CASPGPNTEAFF; CDR3nt: TGTGCCAGCCCTGGGCCTAACACTGAAGCTTTCTTT
v_gene: TRBV6-2/TRBV6-3; abundance: many; j_gene: TRBJ1-5; d_gene: .; CDR3aa: CASSFRHLSNQPQHF; CDR3nt: TGTGCCAGCAGTTTCAGACATCTTAGCAATCAGCCCCAGCATTTT
v_gene: TRBV9; abundance: .; j_gene: TRBJ1-3; d_gene: TRBD1; CDR3aa: CAGSVEGQSSGNTIYF; CDR3nt: TGTGCCGGCAGCGTAGAGGGACAGAGCTCTGGAAACACCATATATTTT
v_gene: TRBV12-3/TRBV12-4; abundance: many; j_gene: TRBJ2-1; d_gene: TRBD2; CDR3aa: CASSLGSSGNGNEQFF; CDR3nt: TGTGCCAGCAGTTTAGGGAGTAGCGGGAACGGCAATGAGCAGTTCTTC
v_gene: TRBV11-2; abundance: few; j_gene: TRBJ1-2; d_gene: .; CDR3aa: CASSTPRSGYGYTF; CDR3nt: TGTGCCAGCAGTACCCCAAGGTCTGGCTATGGCTACACCTTC
v_gene: TRBV14; abundance: many; j_gene: TRBJ1-4; d_gene: .; CDR3aa: CASSQVGAQREKLFF; CDR3nt: TGTGCCAGCAGCCAAGTAGGGGCGCAGCGGGAAAAACTGTTTTTT
v_gene: TRBV25-1; abundance: .; j_gene: TRBJ2-1; d_gene: .; CDR3aa: CASSESVNEQFF; CDR3nt: TGTGCCAGCAGTGAATCGGTGAATGAGCAGTTCTTC
v_gene: TRBV5-4; abundance: .; j_gene: TRBJ2-2; d_gene: TRBD1; CDR3aa: CASSSFDRDTGELFF; CDR3nt: TGTGCCAGCAGCTCCTTTGACAGGGACACCGGGGAGCTGTTTTTT
v_gene: TRBV5-1; abundance: .; j_gene: TRBJ2-3; d_gene: TRBD2; CDR3aa: CASSLEGLAGPSTDTQYF; CDR3nt: TGCGCCAGCAGCTTGGAGGGACTAGCGGGACCATCCACAGATACGCAGTATTTT
v_gene: TRBV28; abundance: .; j_gene: TRBJ1-2; d_gene: .; CDR3aa: CASSSSGRGGGYTF; CDR3nt: TGTGCCAGCAGTTCCTCCGGGCGCGGTGGAGGCTACACCTTC
v_gene: TRBV24-1; abundance: .; j_gene: TRBJ2-3; d_gene: TRBD1; CDR3aa: CATSDGQGILDTQYF; CDR3nt: TGTGCCACCAGTGATGGACAGGGGATTTTAGATACGCAGTATTTT